The rows below give T cell receptor beta chains drawn from one sample of a study of graft-versus-host responses after intestinal transplantation. Here immunoSEQ multiplex PCR was the method, and the copy in TCRdb shows in-frame clones only, minus some. This sample carries about 39,000 clones, about 93% of them seen once, and the ten largest clones take about a fifth. What these receptors recognize is not known. Sequencing was performed on unstimulated CD8+ T cells sorted from spleen or lymph node cells, taken before transplant. Receptors originate from a human donor who was the organ donor for an intestinal transplant. CDR3s include the opening cysteine and the closing phenylalanine or tryptophan. D genes are given only for firm matches. Rows give clone size only sometimes, using once, few, many, or a class for an expanded clone.

>TRBV4-2|TRBJ2-1|-|-
CASSQLALSYNEQFF
TGTGCCAGCAGCCAATTAGCGCTCTCCTACAATGAGCAGTTCTTC
>TRBV7-3|TRBJ1-2|-|few
CASSLGDYGYTF
TGTGCCAGCAGCTTGGGGGACTATGGCTACACCTTC
>TRBV5-3|TRBJ2-1|-|-
CARSSGGSGVNEQFF
TGTGCCAGAAGCTCGGGGGGCTCAGGTGTCAATGAGCAGTTCTTC
>TRBV27|TRBJ2-7|TRBD1|-
CASRHLELRDRGNEQYF
TGTGCCAGCCGCCACCTAGAACTCAGGGACAGGGGGAACGAGCAGTACTTC
>TRBV6-4|TRBJ2-2|-|-
CASSEPGTGELFF
TGTGCCAGCAGCGAACCGGGAACCGGGGAGCTGTTTTTT
>TRBV9|TRBJ2-3|TRBD2|once
CASSIRTSGNPDTQYF
TGTGCCAGCAGCATTCGGACTAGCGGGAACCCAGATACGCAGTATTTT
>TRBV6-1|TRBJ2-3|TRBD2|-
CASSEGLAGADTQYF
TGTGCCAGCAGTGAAGGACTAGCGGGAGCAGATACGCAGTATTTT
>TRBV9|TRBJ2-7|TRBD1|-
CASSVEQGFEQYF
TGTGCCAGCAGCGTAGAACAGGGGTTCGAGCAGTACTTC
>TRBV6-6|TRBJ2-1|-|-
CASSYSADGNEQFF
TGTGCCAGCAGTTACTCGGCGGATGGGAATGAGCAGTTCTTC
>TRBV5-3|TRBJ1-6|-|-
CARSPACGVGSDSPLHF
TGTGCCAGAAGCCCGGCTTGTGGCGTGGGGTCGGATTCACCCCTCCACTTT
>TRBV11-2|TRBJ2-1|TRBD2|-
CASSLGVAGDYNEQFF
TGTGCCAGCAGCTTAGGGGTAGCGGGAGACTACAATGAGCAGTTCTTC
>TRBV5-6|TRBJ2-2|-|-
CASSLGNTGELFF
TGTGCCAGCAGCTTGGGTAACACCGGGGAGCTGTTTTTT
>TRBV28|TRBJ2-7|TRBD2|-
CASSPGLAGESEQYF
TGTGCCAGCAGTCCGGGACTAGCGGGAGAATCCGAGCAGTACTTC
>TRBV6-5|TRBJ1-1|-|-
CASSYSRRTEAFF
TGTGCCAGCAGTTACTCAAGGAGAACTGAAGCTTTCTTT
>TRBV4-1|TRBJ2-2|TRBD1|-
CASSPTQGAHTGELFF
TGCGCCAGCAGCCCCACACAGGGGGCGCATACCGGGGAGCTGTTTTTT
>TRBV20-1|TRBJ2-7|-|-
CSARKLREQYF
TGCAGTGCTAGAAAACTTCGCGAGCAGTACTTC
>TRBV28|TRBJ2-3|-|-
CASSSPEYTDTQYF
TGTGCCAGCAGTTCACCCGAATACACAGATACGCAGTATTTT
>TRBV6-1|TRBJ2-7|-|once
CASTPLAAGTYEQYF
TGTGCCAGCACTCCCCTTGCGGCGGGAACCTACGAGCAGTACTTC
>TRBV6-5|TRBJ2-1|TRBD2|-
CASSYHGLANEQFF
TGTGCCAGCAGTTACCACGGACTAGCGAATGAGCAGTTCTTC
>TRBV11-3|TRBJ1-5|-|-
CASSLDLSRPQHF
TGTGCCAGCAGCTTAGATCTCAGCCGGCCCCAGCATTTT
>TRBV19|TRBJ1-4|-|-
CASRSDPEKLFF
TGTGCCAGCCGATCCGACCCCGAAAAACTGTTTTTT
>TRBV19|TRBJ1-5|TRBD1|-
CASSIIGQGPQPQHF
TGTGCCAGTAGTATTATTGGACAGGGACCTCAGCCCCAGCATTTT
>TRBV29-1|TRBJ2-5|TRBD2|few
CSVEGLVSSRGLGTQYF
TGCAGCGTTGAGGGACTAGTTTCGAGTCGAGGCTTGGGGACCCAGTACTTC
>TRBV27|TRBJ1-1|-|-
CASSLRSTGQDTEAFF
TGTGCCAGCAGTTTAAGATCGACGGGCCAGGACACTGAAGCTTTCTTT
>TRBV6-5|TRBJ2-1|TRBD2|once
CASSYSSTSGNNEQFF
TGTGCCAGCAGTTACTCGTCGACTAGCGGTAACAATGAGCAGTTCTTC
>TRBV6-1|TRBJ2-7|TRBD1|-
CASRVGQGRYEQYF
TGTGCCAGCAGGGTCGGACAGGGGAGGTACGAGCAGTACTTC
>TRBV7-3|TRBJ2-1|TRBD2|-
CASSPKGSSGRAPDNEQFF
TGTGCCAGCAGCCCAAAGGGTTCTAGCGGGAGGGCCCCGGACAATGAGCAGTTCTTC
>TRBV11-2|TRBJ2-3|-|-
CASSLLIEVGLATDTQYF
TGTGCCAGCAGCTTATTAATCGAGGTGGGGCTAGCGACAGATACGCAGTATTTT
>TRBV6-5|TRBJ2-1|-|-
CASSNTEQFF
TGTGCCAGCAGTAATACCGAGCAGTTCTTC
>TRBV27|TRBJ2-7|TRBD1|-
CASSPGTDNEQYF
TGTGCCAGCAGTCCCGGGACAGACAACGAGCAGTACTTC
>TRBV4-2|TRBJ2-1|-|-
CASSQEAYNEQFF
TGTGCCAGCAGCCAAGAGGCGTACAATGAGCAGTTCTTC
>TRBV7-9|TRBJ2-3|-|-
CASSLVRERLDTQYF
TGTGCCAGCAGCTTAGTCCGGGAGAGGTTAGATACGCAGTATTTT
>TRBV28|TRBJ2-1|TRBD1|-
CASTRDRQGNNEQFF
TGTGCCAGCACCCGCGACAGACAGGGCAACAATGAGCAGTTCTTC
>TRBV28|TRBJ2-1|-|-
CASSLPYNEQFF
TGTGCCAGCAGTTTACCCTACAATGAGCAGTTCTTC
>TRBV6-5|TRBJ2-5|-|once
CASSYRYQETQYF
TGTGCCAGCAGTTACAGGTACCAAGAGACCCAGTACTTC
>TRBV14|TRBJ2-1|-|-
CASSQVQSSYNEQFF
TGTGCCAGCAGCCAAGTGCAGAGCTCCTACAATGAGCAGTTCTTC
>TRBV5-6|TRBJ2-5|-|-
CASSRMGARETQYF
TGTGCCAGCAGCCGGATGGGGGCTCGGGAGACCCAGTACTTC
>TRBV5-6|TRBJ2-7|-|-
CASSSRDFLFSYEQYF
TGTGCCAGCAGCTCACGGGACTTTTTGTTCTCCTACGAGCAGTACTTC
>TRBV7-9|TRBJ2-1|TRBD2|-
CASSLELAGGVPYNEQFF
TGTGCCAGCAGCTTAGAACTAGCGGGAGGAGTACCCTACAATGAGCAGTTCTTC
>TRBV9|TRBJ2-3|-|-
CASSVGSTDTQYF
TGTGCCAGCAGCGTAGGGAGCACAGATACGCAGTATTTT
>TRBV4-3|TRBJ2-1|TRBD2|-
CASSQASGDNEQFF
TGCGCCAGCAGCCAAGCTAGCGGGGACAATGAGCAGTTCTTC
>TRBV4-2|TRBJ2-6|-|-
CASSPTVSGANVLTF
TGTGCCAGCAGCCCGACGGTTTCTGGGGCCAACGTCCTGACTTTC
>TRBV5-1|TRBJ1-2|-|-
CASASRGFYGYTF
TGCGCCAGCGCCTCTAGGGGGTTCTATGGCTACACCTTC
>TRBV27|TRBJ2-2|TRBD1|-
CASSYFDRVSTGELFF
TGTGCCAGCAGTTACTTCGACAGGGTGTCCACCGGGGAGCTGTTTTTT
>TRBV11-2|TRBJ2-7|TRBD2|-
CASILNLAGGSYEQYF
TGTGCCAGCATCCTTAACCTAGCGGGAGGATCCTACGAGCAGTACTTC
>TRBV4-3|TRBJ2-7|-|-
CASSLAHSAAGTSYEQYF
TGCGCCAGCAGCCTCGCCCATTCTGCGGCGGGAACTTCCTACGAGCAGTACTTC
>TRBV5-4|TRBJ2-7|TRBD1|-
CASRETGGEQYF
TGTGCCAGCAGGGAAACAGGGGGCGAGCAGTACTTC
>TRBV30|TRBJ2-7|-|-
CAWTDGYEQYF
TGTGCCTGGACGGACGGCTACGAGCAGTACTTC
>TRBV4-1|TRBJ2-1|-|-
CASSHAEGGDNEQFF
TGCGCCAGCAGCCATGCGGAGGGAGGCGACAATGAGCAGTTCTTC